This T cell receptor beta chain was identified in a study of T-cell memory formation after mild COVID-19. General study points: Researchers report contracting CD4+ clones mostly in CM and EM, with CD8+ clones in EMRA.

TCRdb processed the 5' RACE reads anew with MiXCR; each CDR3 protein has one entry. The table has approximately 110,000 distinct CDR3 sequences, 22% seen once. Concerning this clonotype: The antigen is unknown.

This CDR3 is 14 amino acids long. Trimming left V 0 bases short and J 6 bases short, with 12 bases between. Germline CDR1 is SGDLS and CDR2 is YYNGEE. The receptor's source is a man aged 18 to 30 who had mild COVID-19 (a few samples of this study predate the infection). Cell type and time point are not known. Sequencing was done on a sample of PBMCs or a T cell subset sorted from them (not recorded which). The chain has TRBV9 and TRBJ1-2; D perhaps matches TRBD1 (6 bases). The CDR3 DNA sequence: TGTGCCAGCAGCGTAGGAGGGGGACAACATGGCTACACCTTC. Translation: CASSVGGGQHGYTF.